These T cell receptor beta chains were read from a single sample in a study of cytomegalovirus exposure and HLA in healthy donors. Produced via immunoSEQ multiplex PCR; TCRdb's table is partial and in-frame only. The sample contains about 98,000 clones, 50% to 70% of which appear only once. Specimen: PBMCs. These receptors all stem from a human donor in good health. Each CDR3 is given with its conserved first and last residue. A D gene is named only where the DNA matches it firmly. Only some rows state a clone size, as once, few, many or a class for expanded clones.

TRBJ1-2	TRBD1	14	TRBV27	once	TGTGCCAGCAGTTCTCCCGACAGGGCAGACGGCTACACCTTC	CASSSPDRADGYTF
TRBJ1-2	TRBD1	15	TRBV6-7	few	TGTGCCAGCAGTTACCTGCAGACAGGGAGGTATGGCTACACCTTC	CASSYLQTGRYGYTF
TRBJ1-2	-	11	TRBV6-1	few	TGTGCCAGCAGTACAAACTATGGCTACACCTTC	CASSTNYGYTF
TRBJ1-3	-	18	TRBV4-1	-	TGCGCCAGCAGCCCGGGCCTGAGACGGACAATTTCTGGAAACACCATATATTTT	CASSPGLRRTISGNTIYF
TRBJ2-7	TRBD1	13	TRBV6-4	-	TGTGCCATCCTCCTTGGACAGGGGGACGAGCAGTACTTC	CAILLGQGDEQYF
TRBJ2-7	TRBD2	14	TRBV10-1	-	TGCGCCAGCAGTGAGACACGGGGGGGGGACGAGCAGTACTTC	CASSETRGGDEQYF
TRBJ2-1	TRBD1	15	TRBV6-1	-	TGTGCCAGCGATTACCGGGACAGGGGGAACAATGAGCAGTTCTTC	CASDYRDRGNNEQFF
TRBJ1-4	-	14	TRBV27	-	TGTGCCAGCAGTTTATCCCGGGAGCGAGTAAAACTGTTTTTT	CASSLSRERVKLFF
TRBJ2-1	-	15	TRBV21-1	few	TGTGCCAGCAGCATTACGGGAGGCTTCTACAATGAGCAGTTCTTC	CASSITGGFYNEQFF
TRBJ1-5	-	14	TRBV7-2	-	TGTGCCAGCAGCCCCAGGGCGGGCAATCAGCCCCAGCATTTT	CASSPRAGNQPQHF
TRBJ1-1	-	15	TRBV6-5	-	TGTGCCAGCAGTTACGAACGGACACGAGCCCCTGAAGCTTTCTTT	CASSYERTRAPEAFF
TRBJ2-3	TRBD2	14	TRBV7-2	once	TGTGCCAGCAGCTTCCTAGCGGGAGCAGATACGCAGTATTTT	CASSFLAGADTQYF
TRBJ1-6	-	14	TRBV28	few	TGTGCCAGCAGTTTTTTTTCCGGGAATTCACCCCTCCACTTT	CASSFFSGNSPLHF
TRBJ2-7	-	12	TRBV7-9	-	TGTTCCAGCAGCTTTTTGGGGGGTGAGCAGTACTTC	CSSSFLGGEQYF
TRBJ2-7	-	12	TRBV7-9	-	TGTGCCAGCCGGGATCTCGCGTACGAGCAGTACTTC	CASRDLAYEQYF
TRBJ1-2	TRBD1	14	TRBV6-5	few	TGTGCCAGCAGGCGACAGGGAAGCAACTATGGCTACACCTTC	CASRRQGSNYGYTF
TRBJ1-2	-	13	TRBV6-5	-	TGTGCCAGCAGTTACGGACAGAGCTATGGCTACACCTTC	CASSYGQSYGYTF
TRBJ2-2	-	16	TRBV5-1	-	TGCGCCAGCAGCTTCCGGCAGGGAGGGAACACCGGGGAGCTGTTTTTT	CASSFRQGGNTGELFF
TRBJ2-7	TRBD2	14	TRBV11-2	-	TGTGCCAGCAGCGCCCGACTGGGGAGGGTCGAGCAGTACTTC	CASSARLGRVEQYF
TRBJ2-7	TRBD1	16	TRBV5-5	once	TGTGCCAGCAGAATCTCACCCGGGACAGCTTTCTACGAGCAGTACTTC	CASRISPGTAFYEQYF
TRBJ1-2	-	14	TRBV5-4	-	TGTGCCAGCAGCCTGACAGGAAATAGCTATGGCTACACCTTC	CASSLTGNSYGYTF
TRBJ2-1	-	15	TRBV7-6	-	TGTGCCAGCAGCTTAGGAGGGGGTTACTACAATGAGCAGTTCTTC	CASSLGGGYYNEQFF
TRBJ1-2	TRBD1	15	TRBV5-4	-	TGTGCCAGCAGCTTGGATGGGACAGGGGACTATGGCTACACCTTC	CASSLDGTGDYGYTF